This entry describes one T cell receptor (beta chain). What it binds is not known. These data belong to a study of PD-1 blockade in classical Hodgkin lymphoma. About the study: Patients were dosed intravenously with nivolumab at 3 mg/kg every 2 weeks.

The V gene's germline CDR1 is LGHNT and CDR2 FRNRAP. CDR3 size: 14 residues. Losses at the gene ends were 1 base for V and 8 bases for J; bases not matched to a gene: 2. Clones were sequenced by immunoSEQ multiplex PCR, and TCRdb holds only the in-frame ones, with some missing. The table records around 92,000 clones, 65% to 85% of them present only once. Time point denoted: cycle 4 day 1 (C4D1), after five to seven weeks of nivolumab. All the patients suffered relapse after autologous stem cell transplantation, and brentuximab vedotin exposure differed. Points from the study as a whole: By C4D1 there was a significant rise in CD4+ TCR diversity but not in CD8+ TCR diversity. Newly diagnosed patients reportedly trailed healthy donors in baseline TCR diversity. Undefined causes, possibly disease activity or prior therapy, underlie the repertoire differences.

The specimen comprised peripheral blood mononuclear cells (PBMCs), sampled before the fourth cycle of nivolumab. This chain links TRBV12-5 with TRBJ2-3; TRBD2 matches at 11 bases. This TCR was sampled from a human donor with classical Hodgkin lymphoma. CDR3 nucleotide sequence: TGTGCTAGTGGTTTGGGCCTAGCGGGAGGTACGCAGTATTTT. It is translated as CASGLGLAGGTQYF.